What follows are 12 T cell receptor beta chains derived from one specimen sequenced in a study of shared clonotypes between healthy human individuals (dated by TCRdb to about 2020). CD8 naive samples were obtained by positive selection for CCR7 among CD45RO-negative cells, yielding a CD45RA+CCR7+ population from which TemRA cells were excluded. The library was prepared using the immunoSEQ multiplex PCR assay. In TCRdb, the immuneACCESS table is reduced to in-frame sequences with V and J assigned. These tables do not hold every clone; where another copy was compared, an unresolved V gene accounts for under half, and the others remain unexplained. This sample gives around 2,000,000 clones in total; 85% to 95% of them show up just once. The ten largest clones represent under 2% of the sample. The specimen was naive CD8+ T cells from PBMCs. The cell subset or site label here, explained by the study, means: CD45RA+CCR7+. The origin of the receptors is a man younger than 30 in good health. Some clones in this sample may be carry-over from other donors' samples.

V is TRBV4-1 and J is TRBJ2-2; maybe TRBD1 (6 bases). The CDR3 totals 16 residues. Trimming removed 1 base from V and 1 base from J, with 10 bases in between. Germline CDR1 is MGHRA and CDR2 is YSYEKL. The CDR3 bases are TGCGCCAGCAGCCAAGTAAAACAGGGGAACACCGGGGAGCTGTTTTTT. Translating it yields CASSQVKQGNTGELFF.

The V call is TRBV6-1, the J call TRBJ2-1, with TRBD2 as a possible D gene (6 bases). Germline V gene lookup returns CDR1 MNHNS and CDR2 SASEGT. This CDR3 has 14 residues. Deletions cut 4 bases from V and 5 bases from J, with 12 bases between. CDR3 sequence reads: CASSARDWDNEQFF. CDR3 in DNA: TGTGCCAGCAGTGCCCGGGACTGGGACAATGAGCAGTTCTTC.

The DNA of the CDR3 is TGTGCCAGCAGCTCCTCAATGGTCGACAGGGGAAGTGAGCCCCAGCATTTT. It encodes CASSSSMVDRGSEPQHF. The V gene is TRBV13, the J gene TRBJ1-5; 8 bases are shared with TRBD1. With V trimmed by 4 bases and J by 8 bases, 16 bases remained unmatched. Germline V gives CDR1 PRHDT, CDR2 FYEKMQ (reference sequence). The CDR3 sequence is 17 residues long.

A remark on this clone: Additional DNA sequences in this sample encode the identical CDR3. The chain uses TRBV5-6 and TRBJ1-2; 9 positions match TRBD1. The CDR3 is 14 residues long. V was pared by 2 bases and J by 2 bases, with 1 base of the junction left unmatched. Per the germline V gene, CDR1 is SGHDT and CDR2 is YYEEEE. The CDR3 DNA reads TGTGCCAGCAGCTTAGGGACAGGGAACTATGGCTACACCTTC. Its translation: CASSLGTGNYGYTF.

This clone was detected only once. This sample also contains other DNA sequences that code for the same CDR3. This rearrangement joins TRBV29-1 to TRBJ2-7; maybe TRBD2 (6 bases). V was cut by 4 bases and J by 3 bases, with 13 bases left in between. The length of the CDR3 is 13 residues. In germline, CDR1 is SQVTM, CDR2 ANQGSEA. The CDR3 loop reads CSVGGGSGYEQYF. The CDR3 DNA reads TGCAGCGTTGGTGGGGGGAGCGGCTACGAGCAGTACTTC.

V usage is TRBV7-2 and J usage is TRBJ2-1; 8 nucleotides line up with TRBD1. The CDR3 consists of 17 residues. J gave up 2 bases and V 5 bases, and 11 bases lay outside the gene matches. In germline, CDR1 is SGHTA, CDR2 FQGNSA. For the CDR3, the DNA is TGTGCCAGCAGCGTAGATCGGACAGGGAGACCCTACAATGAGCAGTTCTTC. This sequence encodes CASSVDRTGRPYNEQFF. Full variable domain (missing parts from reference TRBV7-2 and TRBJ2-1): GAGVSQSPSNKVTEKGKDVELRCDPISGHTALYWYRQSLGQGLEFLIYFQGNSAPDKSGLPSDRFSAERTGGSVSTLTIQRTQQEDSAVYLCASSVDRTGRPYNEQFFGPGTRLTVL.

This rearrangement joins TRBV7-6 to TRBJ2-1; D possibly uses TRBD1 or TRBD2 (6 bases each). Trimming pared 4 bases from V and 3 bases from J, leaving 13 bases between. This CDR3 region has 15 residues. CDR1 and CDR2 (germline): SGHVS, FNYEAQ. The CDR3 nucleotides read TGTGCCAGCAGCTCGGCGGGGACATTCTACAATGAGCAGTTCTTC. Translating gives CASSSAGTFYNEQFF.

The gene calls are TRBV27 and TRBJ2-7; a weak D match, TRBD2 (5 bases). Per germline, CDR1 MNHEY and CDR2 SMNVEV (reference sequence). The V end was cut by 3 bases, the J end by 2 bases, with 14 bases between. This CDR3 spans 15 amino acids. CDR3 amino acids: CASSFSGIGTYEQYF. CDR3 coding DNA: TGTGCCAGCAGTTTTTCGGGGATCGGAACCTACGAGCAGTACTTC.

The chain links TRBV7-9 to TRBJ2-7; D not resolved. The CDR3 extends over 10 amino acids. Per germline, CDR1 SEHNR and CDR2 FQNEAQ (reference sequence). The V gene lost 5 bases and the J gene lost 4 bases, with 3 bases spanning the gap. CDR3 sequence reads: CASSAYEQYF. The CDR3 DNA is TGTGCCAGCAGCGCTTACGAGCAGTACTTC. Drawing the rest from reference TRBV7-9 and TRBJ2-7, the complete variable domain is DTGVSQNPRHKITKRGQNVTFRCDPISEHNRLYWYRQTLGQGPEFLTYFQNEAQLEKSRLLSDRFSAERPKGSFSTLEIQRTEQGDSAMYLCASSAYEQYFGPGTRLTVT.

V is TRBV27 and J is TRBJ2-7; D possibly corresponds to TRBD1 (6 bases). CDR1 MNHEY and CDR2 SMNVEV come from the germline V gene (reference sequence). This CDR3 is 16 amino acids long. V lost 6 bases and J lost 0, with 18 bases in between. In DNA, the CDR3 is TGTGCCAGCAGCTTTAGTTGGGGACAAAGCTCCTACGAGCAGTACTTC. This translates into CASSFSWGQSSYEQYF.

This clone occurred once. The rearrangement links TRBV6-5 to TRBJ1-2; no clear D gene. CDR1 MNHEY and CDR2 SVGAGI come from the germline V gene. Trimming cost V 2 bases and J 6 bases, with 10 bases left between them. This CDR3 contains 13 residues. The CDR3 sequence: CASSYGRSDGYTF. The CDR3 DNA follows: TGTGCCAGCAGTTACGGCAGGAGTGATGGCTACACCTTC.

The chain recombines TRBV5-5 with TRBJ2-7, with 7 bases matching TRBD1. This CDR3 is 15 amino acids long. V shed 3 bases, J shed 0 bases, and the junction held 6 bases outside the gene matches. Germline loops: CDR1 SGHKS, CDR2 YYEKEE (reference sequence). This CDR3 reads CASSSRTGFSYEQYF. For the CDR3, the DNA is TGTGCCAGCAGCTCCCGGACAGGTTTCTCCTACGAGCAGTACTTC.